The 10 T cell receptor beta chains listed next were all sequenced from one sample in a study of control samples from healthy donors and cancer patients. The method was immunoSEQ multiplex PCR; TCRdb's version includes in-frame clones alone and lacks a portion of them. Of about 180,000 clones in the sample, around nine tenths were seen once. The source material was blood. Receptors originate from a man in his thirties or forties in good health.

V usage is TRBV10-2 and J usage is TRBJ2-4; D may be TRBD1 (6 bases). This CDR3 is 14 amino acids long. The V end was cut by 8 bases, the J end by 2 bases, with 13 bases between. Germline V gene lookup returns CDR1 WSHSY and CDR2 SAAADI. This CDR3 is CASERDTTKNIQYF. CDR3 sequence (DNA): TGCGCCAGCGAGAGGGACACAACCAAAAACATTCAGTACTTC.

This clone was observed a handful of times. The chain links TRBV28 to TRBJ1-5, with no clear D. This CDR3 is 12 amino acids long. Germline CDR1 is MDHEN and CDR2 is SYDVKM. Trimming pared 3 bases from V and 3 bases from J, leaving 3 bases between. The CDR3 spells CASSLVNQPQHF. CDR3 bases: TGTGCCAGCAGTTTGGTCAATCAGCCCCAGCATTTT.

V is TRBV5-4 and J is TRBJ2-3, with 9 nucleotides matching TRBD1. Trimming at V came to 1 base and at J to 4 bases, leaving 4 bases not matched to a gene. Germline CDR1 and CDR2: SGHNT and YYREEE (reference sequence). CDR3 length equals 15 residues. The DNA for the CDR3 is TGTGCCAGCAGCTTGCCCGGGACAGGGCCAGATACGCAGTATTTT. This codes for CASSLPGTGPDTQYF.

CDR3 DNA: TGCGCCAGCAGTGGTGGGAGGTACACCGGGGAGCTGTTTTTT. Protein: CASSGGRYTGELFF. The V gene is TRBV10-1, the J gene TRBJ2-2; the D gene is possibly TRBD2 (6 bases). The germline CDR1 and CDR2 sequences are WNHNN and SYGVQD (reference sequence). The V gene lost 4 bases and the J gene lost 3 bases, with 9 bases spanning the gap. The CDR3 is 14 residues long.

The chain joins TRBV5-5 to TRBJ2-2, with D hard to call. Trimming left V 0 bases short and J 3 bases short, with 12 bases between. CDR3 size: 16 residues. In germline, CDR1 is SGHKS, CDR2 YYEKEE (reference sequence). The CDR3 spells CASSLARRLHTGELFF. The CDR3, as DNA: TGTGCCAGCAGCTTGGCCCGCCGGCTTCACACCGGGGAGCTGTTTTTT.

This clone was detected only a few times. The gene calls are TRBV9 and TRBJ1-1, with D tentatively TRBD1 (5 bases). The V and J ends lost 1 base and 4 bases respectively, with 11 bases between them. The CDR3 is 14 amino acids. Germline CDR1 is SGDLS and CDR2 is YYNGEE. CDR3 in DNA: TGTGCCAGCAGCGTACGACCCGGGGGCACTGAAGCTTTCTTT. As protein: CASSVRPGGTEAFF.

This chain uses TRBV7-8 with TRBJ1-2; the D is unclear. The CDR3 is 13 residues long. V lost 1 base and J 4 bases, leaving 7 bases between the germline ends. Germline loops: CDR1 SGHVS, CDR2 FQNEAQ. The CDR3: CASSLDSAYGYTF. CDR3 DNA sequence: TGTGCCAGCAGCTTAGATTCAGCCTATGGCTACACCTTC.

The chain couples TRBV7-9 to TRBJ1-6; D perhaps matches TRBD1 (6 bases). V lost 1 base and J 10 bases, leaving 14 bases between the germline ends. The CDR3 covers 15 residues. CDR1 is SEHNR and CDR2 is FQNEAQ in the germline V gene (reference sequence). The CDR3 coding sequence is TGTGCCAGCAGCTTAGGGGGGCAGGGTGCCTCACCCCTCCACTTT. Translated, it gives CASSLGGQGASPLHF.

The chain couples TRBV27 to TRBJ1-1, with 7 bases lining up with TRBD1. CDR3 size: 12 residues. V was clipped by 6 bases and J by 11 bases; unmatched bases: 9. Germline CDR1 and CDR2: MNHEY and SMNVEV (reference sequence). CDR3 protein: CASSSDRVRAFF. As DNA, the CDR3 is TGTGCCAGCAGCTCCGACAGGGTAAGGGCTTTCTTT.

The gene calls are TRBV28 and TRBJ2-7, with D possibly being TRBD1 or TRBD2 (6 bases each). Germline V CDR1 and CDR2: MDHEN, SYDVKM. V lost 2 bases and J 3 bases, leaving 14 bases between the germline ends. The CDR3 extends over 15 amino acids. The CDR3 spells CASSLGGPTGYEQYF. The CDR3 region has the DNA TGTGCCAGCAGTTTAGGGGGGCCGACGGGCTACGAGCAGTACTTC.